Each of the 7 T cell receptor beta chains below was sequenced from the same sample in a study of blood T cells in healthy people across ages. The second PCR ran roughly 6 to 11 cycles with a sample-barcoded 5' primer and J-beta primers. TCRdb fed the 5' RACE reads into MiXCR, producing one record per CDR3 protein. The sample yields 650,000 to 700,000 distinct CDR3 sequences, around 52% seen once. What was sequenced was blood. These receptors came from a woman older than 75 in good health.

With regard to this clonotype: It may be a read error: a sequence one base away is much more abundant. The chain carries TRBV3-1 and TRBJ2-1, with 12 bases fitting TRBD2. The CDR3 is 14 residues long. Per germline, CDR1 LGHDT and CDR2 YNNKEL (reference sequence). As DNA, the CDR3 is TGTGCCGGCAGCCTCCTAGCGGGAGGGATAAAGCAGTTCTTC. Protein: CAGSLLAGGIKQFF.

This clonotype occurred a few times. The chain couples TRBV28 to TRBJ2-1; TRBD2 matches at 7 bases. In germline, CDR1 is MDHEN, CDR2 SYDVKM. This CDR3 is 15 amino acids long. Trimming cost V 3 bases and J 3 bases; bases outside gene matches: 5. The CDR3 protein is CASSFGGGYYNEQFF. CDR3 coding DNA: TGTGCCAGCAGTTTTGGGGGGGGGTACTACAATGAGCAGTTCTTC.

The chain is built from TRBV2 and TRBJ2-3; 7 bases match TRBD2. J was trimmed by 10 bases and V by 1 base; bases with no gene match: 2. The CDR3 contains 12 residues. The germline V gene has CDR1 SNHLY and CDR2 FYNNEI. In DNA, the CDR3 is TGTGCCAGCAGTGAAGGGACTAGAGCGCAGTATTTT. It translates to CASSEGTRAQYF. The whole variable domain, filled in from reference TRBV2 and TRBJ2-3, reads EPEVTQTPSHQVTQMGQEVILRCVPISNHLYFYWYRQILGQKVEFLVSFYNNEISEKSEIFDDQFSVERPDGSNFTLKIRSTKLEDSAMYFCASSEGTRAQYFGPGTRLTVL.

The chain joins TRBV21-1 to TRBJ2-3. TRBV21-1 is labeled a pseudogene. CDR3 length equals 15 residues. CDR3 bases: TGTGCCAGCAGCGAAGGGGAACTAATGGCGGATACGCAGTATTTT. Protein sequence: CASSEGELMADTQYF.

The CDR3, as DNA: TGTGCCAGCAGTCTGGGGGACCGTGTCCAGGTCTCCTACGAGCAGTACTTC. This codes for CASSLGDRVQVSYEQYF. The chain employs TRBV12-3 or TRBV12-4 and TRBJ2-7; either TRBD1 or TRBD2 may fit D (5 bases each). Deletions cut 5 bases from V and 0 bases from J, with 20 bases between. This CDR3 is built from 17 residues.

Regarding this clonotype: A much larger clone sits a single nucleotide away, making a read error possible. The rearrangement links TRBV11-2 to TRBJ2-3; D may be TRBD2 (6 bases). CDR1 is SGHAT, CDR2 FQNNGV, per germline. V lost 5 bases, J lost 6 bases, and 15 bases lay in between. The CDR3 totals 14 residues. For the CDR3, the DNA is TGTGCCAGCAGCGTCGTTCTGGGGAGGGATACGCAGTATTTT. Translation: CASSVVLGRDTQYF. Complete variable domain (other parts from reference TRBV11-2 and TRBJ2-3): EAGVAQSPRYKIIEKRQSVAFWCNPISGHATLYWYQQILGQGPKLLIQFQNNGVVDDSQLPKDRFSAERLKGVDSTLKIQPAKLEDSAVYLCASSVVLGRDTQYFGPGTRLTVL.

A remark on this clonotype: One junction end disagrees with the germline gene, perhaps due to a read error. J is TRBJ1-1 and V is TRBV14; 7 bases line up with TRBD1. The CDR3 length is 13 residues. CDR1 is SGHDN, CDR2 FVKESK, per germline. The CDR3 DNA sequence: TGTGCCGGCAGCCAAGATGACAGGGTTAAAGCTTTCTTT. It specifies CAGSQDDRVKAFF.